Following are 27 T cell receptor beta chains from one sample sequenced in a study of molecular identifiers for immune sequencing clone quantification. TCRdb re-called the PCR reads with MiXCR, one entry per CDR3 protein. Here the sample spans about 300,000 distinct CDR3 sequences, around a fifth being singletons. The sequenced material came from naive CD8+ T cells from blood, with Jurkat cell RNA spiked in. Subset meaning: FACS-sorted CD8+CD4-CCR7+CD45RA+ naive T cells. The receptors derive from a human donor in good health. Some libraries in this study had Jurkat cell RNA spiked in.

This clonotype was seen a few times. J is TRBJ2-5 and V is TRBV3-1, with unresolved D. This CDR3 is 14 amino acids long. The germline V gene encodes CDR1 LGHDT and CDR2 YNNKEL (reference sequence). V was trimmed by 2 bases and J by 7 bases, leaving 14 bases between them. The CDR3 loop reads CASSQNTGPMTQYF. The CDR3 nucleotides are TGTGCCAGCAGCCAAAATACCGGGCCCATGACCCAGTACTTC.

This clonotype was found many times. V is TRBV14 and J is TRBJ2-1; 10 bases are a match to TRBD2. Germline V gene lookup returns CDR1 SGHDN and CDR2 FVKESK. The CDR3 is 16 amino acids. The trim removed 0 bases at V and 9 bases at J, leaving 8 bases unmatched. CDR3 loop: CASSQDISGRIGEQFF. The CDR3 bases are TGTGCCAGCAGCCAAGACATTAGCGGGAGGATTGGTGAGCAGTTCTTC. Full variable domain (rest looked up from reference TRBV14 and TRBJ2-1): EAGVTQFPSHSVIEKGQTVTLRCDPISGHDNLYWYRRVMGKEIKFLLHFVKESKQDESGMPNNRFLAERTGGTYSTLKVQPAELEDSGVYFCASSQDISGRIGEQFFGPGTRLTVL.

This clonotype was counted between two and nine times. A read error may be the cause here, since a much bigger clone is one base away. No conserved phenylalanine or tryptophan ends this CDR3, so it is likely a read error. The chain links TRBV7-9 to TRBJ2-5; D uncertain. V lost 4 bases, J lost 7 bases, and 19 bases lay in between. Germline assignment: CDR1 SEHNR and CDR2 FQNEAQ (reference sequence). The CDR3 has 15 residues. CDR3 residues: CASSSDTDPIRTQYS. In DNA, the CDR3 is TGTGCCAGCAGCTCAGACACTGACCCCATCAGGACCCAGTACTCC.

This clonotype was detected many times. The junction departs from the called germline gene at one end, perhaps through a read error. The chain carries TRBV7-7 and TRBJ2-3, with 8 bases that match TRBD1. CDR1 and CDR2 (germline): SSHAT, FNYEAQ (reference sequence). This CDR3 comprises 17 residues. The DNA for the CDR3 is TGTGCTAGCAGCCGTCTCGGACAGGGTGAAATAGCAGATACGCAGTATTTT. Translated, it gives CASSRLGQGEIADTQYF.

At least ten counts were recorded for this clonotype. V gene TRBV30 combines with J gene TRBJ2-7; a possible D gene is TRBD1 (6 bases). Trimming shortened V by 4 bases and J by 7 bases, and 14 bases separated the two germline ends. CDR3 length equals 12 residues. Germline CDR1 GTSNPN, CDR2 SVGIG (reference sequence). The CDR3, as DNA: TGTGCCTGGACTCAGGGGTTGGGGGAGCAGTACTTC. Its protein is CAWTQGLGEQYF.

The table lists this clonotype with many counts. The chain couples TRBV19 to TRBJ1-3, with D hard to call. CDR3 length equals 15 residues. Deletions cut 5 bases from V and 0 bases from J, with 11 bases between. The germline V gene encodes CDR1 LNHDA and CDR2 SQIVND (reference sequence). This chain's CDR3 is CASSLGSSSGNTIYF. CDR3 coding DNA: TGTGCCAGTAGTCTGGGATCTTCCTCTGGAAACACCATATATTTT.

About this clonotype: A much larger clone differs from this one at a single base, so this may be a read error. This chain uses TRBV2 with TRBJ2-3; 7 bases agree with TRBD1. The J call may be mistaken, given a closer DNA end match to TRBJ1-5. This CDR3 region has 14 residues. Per germline, CDR1 SNHLY and CDR2 FYNNEI. CDR3 loop: CASTWDSRTDTQHF. The CDR3 coding sequence is TGTGCCAGTACCTGGGACAGTCGCACAGATACGCAGCATTTT.

This clonotype was picked up many times. The V call is TRBV28, the J call TRBJ2-7; D ambiguous. The CDR3 is 13 amino acids. Germline V gives CDR1 MDHEN, CDR2 SYDVKM. V lost 2 bases, J lost 4 bases, and 9 bases lay in between. Here the CDR3 reads CASSLSVGYEQYF. The CDR3 DNA reads TGTGCCAGCAGTTTAAGTGTGGGATACGAGCAGTACTTC.

This clonotype was recorded a few times. The chain joins TRBV20-1 to TRBJ2-7, with D possibly TRBD1 on 6 matching bases. The CDR3 covers 15 residues. The V and J ends lost 0 bases and 3 bases respectively, with 15 bases between them. The germline gives CDR1 DFQATT, CDR2 SNEGSKA (reference sequence). Here the CDR3 DNA reads TGCAGTGCTAGAGATCGTTTGGGACACCTCTACGAGCAGTACTTC. Translating gives CSARDRLGHLYEQYF.

There are many counts of this clonotype. V gene TRBV2 combines with J gene TRBJ2-1; the match to TRBD2 covers 8 bases. This CDR3 is 15 amino acids long. Germline V gene data show CDR1 as SNHLY and CDR2 as FYNNEI. The V and J ends lost 2 bases and 5 bases, in that order; junction bases with no gene match: 5. CDR3 in amino acids: CASSERVAGNNEQFF. The CDR3, as DNA: TGTGCCAGCAGTGAAAGGGTAGCGGGGAACAATGAGCAGTTCTTC.

In this sample, this clonotype turned up many times. The rearrangement uses TRBV9 and TRBJ2-1, with 8 bases aligning to TRBD2. Unmatched junction bases numbered 2, after V lost 3 bases and J lost 0 bases. Germline-derived CDR1 and CDR2 are SGDLS and YYNGEE. CDR3 length: 15 residues. In nucleotides, the CDR3 is TGTGCCAGCAGCGGACGGGGGGGCTCCTACAATGAGCAGTTCTTC. Its protein product is CASSGRGGSYNEQFF.

This clonotype came up a few times. V is TRBV19 and J is TRBJ1-1; D is unresolved. This CDR3 contains 13 residues. V gave up 6 bases and J gave up 6 bases, with 14 bases separating them. The germline gives CDR1 LNHDA, CDR2 SQIVND (reference sequence). CDR3 loop: CASSSISVSEAFF. CDR3 DNA: TGTGCCAGTAGCTCCATCAGCGTTTCTGAAGCTTTCTTT.

This clonotype was counted at least ten times. The chain combines TRBV3-1 with TRBJ1-1, with D uncertain. The V gene's germline CDR1 is LGHDT and CDR2 YNNKEL (reference sequence). The ends were cut back, 0 bases at V and 6 bases at J, with 5 bases in the middle. The CDR3 extends over 12 amino acids. The CDR3 bases are TGTGCCAGCAGCCAAGAAGATGCTGAAGCTTTCTTT. Its translation is CASSQEDAEAFF.

With respect to this clonotype: The missing conserved phenylalanine or tryptophan at the end of this CDR3 makes a read error likely. The chain joins TRBV4-3 to TRBJ1-2; D gene ambiguous. Germline CDR1 is LGHNA and CDR2 is YSLEER. This CDR3 is 16 amino acids long. V was pared by 0 bases and J by 3 bases, with 14 bases between. The CDR3 DNA reads TGCGCCAGCAGCCAAGATTCCCTAGGGAGTTACTATGGCTACACCTCC. It is translated as CASSQDSLGSYYGYTS.

This clonotype was seen a handful of times. The chain couples TRBV6-2 or TRBV6-3 to TRBJ2-7; unclear D gene. The CDR3 has 15 residues. The V gene lost 2 bases and the J gene lost 0 bases, with 11 bases spanning the gap. Germline loops: CDR1 MNHEY, CDR2 SVGEGT. CDR3 DNA: TGTGCCAGCAGTTACACGGCTTTATACTCCTACGAGCAGTACTTC. Amino acids: CASSYTALYSYEQYF.

To note about this clonotype: This may come from a read error, since a much larger clone is one base off. The CDR3 here is CASCHLGQSEAFF. CDR3 nucleotide sequence: TGTGCCAGCTGTCACCTGGGACAGTCAGAAGCTTTCTTT. The rearrangement links TRBV6-5 to TRBJ1-1; TRBD1 aligns across 7 bases. This CDR3 is 13 amino acids long. Germline-derived CDR1 and CDR2 are MNHEY and SVGAGI. The ends lost 8 bases at V and 8 bases at J; junction bases unmatched: 11.

This chain joins TRBV4-1 and TRBJ1-1; D perhaps matches TRBD1 (6 bases). Germline CDR1 reads MGHRA; CDR2 reads YSYEKL. CDR3 size: 14 residues. Trimming shortened V by 0 bases and J by 9 bases, and 14 bases separated the two germline ends. The CDR3 DNA sequence: TGCGCCAGCAGCCAAGAAAGTTTACGGGACAAAGCTTTCTTT. Amino acid sequence: CASSQESLRDKAFF.

This clonotype was observed at least ten times. The V gene is TRBV28, the J gene TRBJ2-5; TRBD2 matches 9 bases. The length of the CDR3 is 14 residues. J gave up 2 bases and V 7 bases, and 5 bases lay outside the gene matches. From germline, CDR1 is MDHEN and CDR2 SYDVKM. CDR3 DNA: TGTGCCAGCACCCAGGGACTAGCTCAAGAGACCCAGTACTTC. Translation: CASTQGLAQETQYF.

This clonotype was seen repeatedly, ten times or more. The chain is built from TRBV3-1 and TRBJ2-7; no reliable D call. The V and J ends lost 9 bases and 3 bases respectively, with 9 bases between them. The length of the CDR3 is 11 residues. CDR1 and CDR2 (germline): LGHDT, YNNKEL (reference sequence). The CDR3: CASQDRYEQYF. The CDR3 bases are TGTGCCAGTCAAGACCGCTACGAGCAGTACTTC.

Ten or more counts support this clonotype. The chain is built from TRBV6-6 and TRBJ2-5, with D tentatively TRBD1 or TRBD2 (5 bases each). The CDR3 runs to 16 residues. CDR1 and CDR2 from the germline V gene are MNHNY and SVGAGI (reference sequence). V was cut by 6 bases and J by 2 bases, with 19 bases left in between. CDR3 residues: CASRQMPGTLQETQYF. The CDR3 DNA is TGTGCCAGCAGACAGATGCCTGGGACGTTACAAGAGACCCAGTACTTC.

This clonotype was found once. This sequence may be a read error, since a much larger clone differs from it by one base. The chain recombines TRBV7-2 with TRBJ2-3; D possibly corresponds to TRBD1 (5 bases). The CDR3 runs 15 residues. Trimming cost V 4 bases and J 0 bases, with 11 bases left between them. In germline, CDR1 is SGHTA, CDR2 FQGNSA. In DNA form, the CDR3 reads TGTGCCAGCAGCTGGGGCACCAGGAGCACAGATACGCAGTATTTT. Residues: CASSWGTRSTDTQYF.

This clonotype was recorded many times. V is TRBV5-6 and J is TRBJ2-7; TRBD2 might be the D (5 bases). The CDR3 covers 15 residues. Per the germline V gene, CDR1 is SGHDT and CDR2 is YYEEEE. V gave up 0 bases and J gave up 1 base, with 11 bases separating them. The CDR3 coding sequence is TGTGCCAGCAGCTTGGTCGGGGTAAGTTCCTACGAGCAGTACTTC. Residues: CASSLVGVSSYEQYF.

This clonotype was seen ten or more times. CDR3 in amino acids: CASSEPDASYEQYF. The DNA of the CDR3 is TGTGCCAGCAGTGAACCGGACGCCTCCTACGAGCAGTACTTC. V and J are TRBV25-1 and TRBJ2-7; D remains ambiguous. CDR1 and CDR2 from the germline V gene are MGHDK and SYGVNS. V lost 2 bases and J lost 0, with 8 bases in between. The CDR3 totals 14 residues.

This clonotype occurred many times. The chain is built from TRBV30 and TRBJ2-1; possibly TRBD2 for D (5 bases). Germline values: CDR1 GTSNPN, CDR2 SVGIG (reference sequence). The CDR3 is made up of 12 amino acids. V was shortened by 0 bases and J by 7 bases, with 7 bases between the two germline ends. CDR3 in DNA: TGTGCCTGGAGTGTAACGGGGAATGAGCAGTTCTTC. Encoded protein: CAWSVTGNEQFF.

As for this clonotype: Being one base from a much bigger clone, this may be a read error. The CDR3 sequence: CANSSGGVTEASF. The CDR3 DNA sequence: TGTGCCAACAGCTCAGGGGGCGTCACTGAAGCTTCCTTT. This sequence joins TRBV7-9 and TRBJ1-1; TRBD1 matches 8 bases. Per germline, CDR1 SEHNR and CDR2 FQNEAQ (reference sequence). This CDR3 is built from 13 residues.

Concerning this clonotype itself: Since a much larger clone is just one base distant, this may be a read error. V and J are TRBV7-9 and TRBJ2-7; D unresolved. Germline lookup yields CDR1 SEHNR and CDR2 FQNEAQ (reference sequence). This CDR3 has 14 residues. The CDR3 here is CASSLALVPYEQHF. In nucleotides, the CDR3 is TGTGCCAGCAGCTTAGCACTCGTTCCCTACGAGCAGCACTTC.

Concerning this clonotype itself: A much more abundant neighbour one base away suggests this may be a read error. The J gene is TRBJ2-5, the V gene TRBV27; possibly TRBD2 for D (5 bases). This CDR3 has 15 amino acids. The germline V gene has CDR1 MNHEY and CDR2 SMNVEV (reference sequence). Trimming took 4 bases from V and 0 from J, leaving 12 bases between them. The CDR3 region has the DNA TGTGCCAGCAGTTCCGTCGGCGGGTACCAAGAGACCCAGTACTTC. Protein: CASSSVGGYQETQYF.